The following is a T cell receptor beta chain sequence with its context. The sample originates from a study of blood T cell repertoires in COVID-19. Authors' processing steps: From reference gene primer amplification, estimates of nucleated cell counts were derived. Clones were read by immunoSEQ multiplex PCR, and TCRdb kept only the in-frame ones, dropping some. V and J calls and clone size are those listed in that table; D and trimming were worked out from the DNA. The sample includes a few hundred thousand clones, 85% to 90% seen only once; the top ten take approximately 4%. CDR1 and CDR2 (germline): SGHVS, FNYEAQ. The V gene lost 5 bases and the J gene lost 12 bases, with 14 bases spanning the gap. The CDR3 consists of 13 residues.

Sequences were obtained from peripheral blood. This receptor was obtained from a woman between 45 and 65 years old with active or convalescent COVID-19. The chain has TRBV7-6 and TRBJ1-6; D might be TRBD1 (5 bases). The CDR3 loop reads CASSPLARGPLHF. The CDR3 nucleotides read TGTGCCAGCAGCCCTCTGGCTAGGGGACCCCTCCACTTT. Combining the CDR3 with reference TRBV7-6 and TRBJ1-6 gives the whole variable domain GAGVSQSPRYKVTKRGQDVALRCDPISGHVSLYWYRQALGQGPEFLTYFNYEAQQDKSGLPNDRFSAERPEGSISTLTIQRTEQRDSAMYRCASSPLARGPLHFGNGTRLTVT.